This section outlines one T cell receptor beta chain sequence together with its context. This record belongs to a study of blood T cell repertoires in COVID-19. In the study overall: COVID-19 samples collected from the United States, Italy and Spain covered acute and convalescent phases. T cells, B-cell-depleted T cells, or PBMCs provided the cDNA or gDNA that served as material.

This table comes from immunoSEQ multiplex PCR, and its TCRdb copy is limited to in-frame clones, with some not included. The table includes around 55,000 clones, 85% detected once. The CDR3 consists of 17 residues. Deletions cut 0 bases from V and 0 bases from J, with 12 bases between. Germline CDR1 and CDR2: LGHNA and YSLEER. The source material was peripheral blood. The sequence derives from a human donor in a cohort sampled during active COVID-19. This chain links TRBV4-3 with TRBJ1-3; D call uncertain. Here the CDR3 reads CASSQDPTVNSGNTIYF. Written as DNA, the CDR3 is TGCGCCAGCAGCCAAGATCCTACAGTAAACTCTGGAAACACCATATATTTT.